This T cell receptor (beta chain) was sequenced in a study of T cell responses to AZD1222 COVID-19 vaccine. Notes on the study in general: It was only a handful of AZD1222 recipients who were seropositive at baseline.

Some clones are missing from TCRdb's copy, which holds only in-frame ones; the method was immunoSEQ multiplex PCR. Here the sample spans about 140,000 clones, 93% being singletons. The germline CDR1 and CDR2 sequences are LNHDA and SQIVND (reference sequence). The trim removed 5 bases at V and 3 bases at J, leaving 9 bases unmatched. The CDR3 has 16 residues. A note on this clone: Its specificity is unknown.

The rearrangement uses TRBV19 and TRBJ2-2; 7 nucleotides match TRBD2. The source of this sequence is an adult in good health. This specimen consisted of peripheral blood, obtained on day 0 of AZD1222 vaccination. The CDR3, as DNA: TGTGCCAGTAGTCCCAACTTAGGGAGGGACACCGGGGAGCTGTTTTTT. This encodes CASSPNLGRDTGELFF.